A single sample gave rise to the 22 T cell receptor beta chains below, sequenced in a study of T cells in Graves' hyperthyroidism and ophthalmopathy. It was RNA transcripts that yielded the amplified TCR beta CDR3 regions. Primed by the HTBI set, a first-round RT-PCR was run on the TCR CDR3. TCRdb re-called the multiplex PCR reads with MiXCR, one entry per CDR3 protein. Of 690,000 or so distinct CDR3 sequences in the sample, roughly 20% were seen once. Sequencing was done on a sample of blood. Every receptor here comes from a woman in her forties or fifties with Graves' hyperthyroidism that later progressed to Graves' ophthalmopathy.

This clonotype was observed at least ten times. This sequence joins TRBV3-1 and TRBJ2-7, with 8 bases aligning to TRBD2. The CDR3 length is 14 residues. Per germline, CDR1 LGHDT and CDR2 YNNKEL (reference sequence). With 4 bases clipped from V and 5 bases from J, the junction kept 7 bases outside the gene matches. CDR3: CASSLSGGADEQYF. CDR3 coding DNA: TGTGCCAGCAGCCTCTCCGGGGGGGCGGACGAGCAGTACTTC.

Many counts were recorded for this clonotype. The CDR3 DNA is TGTGCCAGCAGCGCACAGGGGGACAGGGGGCGATCACCCCTCCACTTT. Translated, it gives CASSAQGDRGRSPLHF. The V gene is TRBV9, the J gene TRBJ1-6; 12 bases agree with TRBD1. The germline gives CDR1 SGDLS, CDR2 YYNGEE. The CDR3 sequence is 16 residues long. Germline trimming cut 3 bases from V and 10 bases from J; bases unmatched to any gene: 8.

This clonotype showed up just a few times. The rearrangement uses TRBV27 and TRBJ2-3; 7 nucleotides line up with TRBD1. J gave up 8 bases and V 4 bases, and 3 bases lay outside the gene matches. The length of the CDR3 is 12 residues. CDR1 is MNHEY, CDR2 SMNVEV, per germline (reference sequence). The CDR3, as DNA: TGTGCCAGCAGTTCTCAGGGGGTTACGCAGTATTTT. Translation: CASSSQGVTQYF.

The rearrangement uses TRBV6-6 and TRBJ1-3, with no clear D. CDR3 length: 15 amino acids. Germline V CDR1 and CDR2: MNHNY, SVGAGI (reference sequence). V dropped 2 bases and J dropped 3 bases, with 11 bases sitting between them. CDR3 sequence (DNA): TGTGCCAGCAGTTACGACGAGGAGGTTGGAAACACCATATATTTT. It codes for CASSYDEEVGNTIYF.

The rearrangement joins TRBV19 to TRBJ2-1; weak D call: TRBD2 (5 bases). V lost 3 bases and J 1 base, leaving 10 bases between the germline ends. The CDR3 runs to 15 residues. Germline CDR1 reads LNHDA; CDR2 reads SQIVND (reference sequence). The CDR3 coding sequence is TGTGCCAGTAGTATTCATCGGGGTTCCTACAATGAGCAGTTCTTC. Its translation: CASSIHRGSYNEQFF.

This clonotype has more than one count but fewer than ten. This chain links TRBV18 with TRBJ1-2; a weak D match, TRBD1 (5 bases). Germline V gene sequence: CDR1 KGHSH, CDR2 LQKENI. This CDR3 contains 17 residues. Trimming removed 4 bases at V and 0 bases at J, with 18 bases between. As DNA, the CDR3 is TGTGCCAGCTCACTCCGGGCCGACAGTAGCACTAACTATGGCTACACCTTC. This codes for CASSLRADSSTNYGYTF. Drawing the rest from reference TRBV18 and TRBJ1-2, the complete variable domain is NAGVMQNPRHLVRRRGQEARLRCSPMKGHSHVYWYRQLPEEGLKFMVYLQKENIIDESGMPKERFSAEFPKEGPSILRIQQVVRGDSAAYFCASSLRADSSTNYGYTFGSGTRLTVV.

There are many counts of this clonotype. The gene calls are TRBV29-1 and TRBJ1-2, with 8 nucleotides matching TRBD1. From germline, CDR1 is SQVTM and CDR2 ANQGSEA. The V and J ends lost 0 bases and 7 bases, in that order; junction bases with no gene match: 10. The CDR3 extends over 15 amino acids. The DNA for the CDR3 is TGCAGCGTTGAAGAGGATACAGGGGGAGTCTCTGGCTACACCTTC. Amino acids: CSVEEDTGGVSGYTF.

The chain carries TRBV4-1 and TRBJ2-5; 7 nucleotides match TRBD2. The V gene's germline CDR1 is MGHRA and CDR2 YSYEKL. The ends lost 0 bases at V and 4 bases at J; junction bases unmatched: 8. This CDR3 region has 16 residues. The CDR3 is CASSQEGGGERETQYF. DNA of the CDR3: TGCGCCAGCAGCCAAGAAGGTGGGGGGGAACGAGAGACCCAGTACTTC.

The V gene is TRBV7-2, the J gene TRBJ2-2; D is unclear. There are 15 residues in the CDR3. V lost 6 bases, J lost 5 bases, and 16 bases lay in between. Germline V CDR1 and CDR2: SGHTA, FQGNSA. CDR3 DNA sequence: TGTGCCAGCAGTCTAATACGATACGGGACCGGGGAGCTGTTTTTT. As protein: CASSLIRYGTGELFF.

This clonotype was recorded many times. The chain combines TRBV12-3 or TRBV12-4 with TRBJ1-1; 7 positions agree with TRBD1. The CDR3 spans 16 residues. The V and J ends lost 3 bases and 3 bases, in that order; junction bases with no gene match: 10. CDR3 DNA sequence: TGTGCCAGCAGTTTTGGTGACAGGGAGGGTGACACTGAAGCTTTCTTT. Protein product: CASSFGDREGDTEAFF.

A remark on this clonotype: One end of the junction varies from germline; a read error may be responsible. V gene TRBV7-3 combines with J gene TRBJ1-1; D remains ambiguous. Germline CDR1 SGHTA, CDR2 FQGTGA. The length of the CDR3 is 14 residues. The CDR3, as DNA: TGTGCCAGCAGCCTCGGACGGGCGAACACTGAAACTTTCTTT. Translating it yields CASSLGRANTETFF.

In its sample, this clonotype was seen a few times. Sequence at one end of the junction differs from germline and may be a read error. The V and J genes are TRBV6-4 and TRBJ1-2; 10 bases agree with TRBD1. This CDR3 region has 15 residues. Germline CDR1 and CDR2: MRHNA and SNTAGT. The CDR3 protein is CASSYSGQGNYGYTF. CDR3 in DNA: TGTGCCAGCAGTTACTCGGGACAGGGGAACTATGGCTACACCTTC.

This clonotype was counted at least ten times. The V call is TRBV12-3 or TRBV12-4, the J call TRBJ2-1, with D possibly being TRBD1 (7 bases). The CDR3 is 15 amino acids. V dropped 6 bases and J dropped 6 bases, with 18 bases sitting between them. The CDR3 coding sequence is TGTGCCAGCAGCCCTGGACAGGAGGGCTCCAATGAGCAGTTCTTC. Translation gives CASSPGQEGSNEQFF.

This clonotype came up many times. The genes are TRBV2 and TRBJ1-5; D is possibly TRBD1 (5 bases). V lost 0 bases to trimming and J lost 6 bases, with 12 bases between them. The germline V gene encodes CDR1 SNHLY and CDR2 FYNNEI. CDR3 length: 15 residues. The CDR3 protein is CASSEARTGIQPQHF. CDR3 DNA: TGTGCCAGCAGTGAAGCGCGAACAGGTATTCAGCCCCAGCATTTT.

At least ten counts were recorded for this clonotype. The genes are TRBV18 and TRBJ1-6, with D possibly matching TRBD1 (6 bases). CDR3 length equals 16 residues. Between the trimmed V and J ends, which lost 3 bases and 7 bases, there was a span of 16 bases. Germline CDR1 is KGHSH and CDR2 is LQKENI. The CDR3: CASSPGMGRGNSPLHF. The CDR3 coding sequence is TGTGCCAGCTCACCCGGGATGGGCAGGGGAAATTCACCCCTCCACTTT. Based on the CDR3 plus reference TRBV18 and TRBJ1-6, the full variable domain is NAGVMQNPRHLVRRRGQEARLRCSPMKGHSHVYWYRQLPEEGLKFMVYLQKENIIDESGMPKERFSAEFPKEGPSILRIQQVVRGDSAAYFCASSPGMGRGNSPLHFGNGTRLTVT.

J is TRBJ1-6 and V is TRBV20-1; D is unresolved. This CDR3 has 17 amino acids. CDR1 is DFQATT, CDR2 SNEGSKA, per germline (reference sequence). Trimming stripped 3 bases from V and 1 base from J, with 16 bases between. The DNA for the CDR3 is TGCAGTGCTAGTCTCGAGGAGGGTTTTTCCTATAATTCACCCCTCCACTTT. This translates into CSASLEEGFSYNSPLHF.

This clonotype has only a few counts. The CDR3 reads CASSYGADYGYTF. The DNA of the CDR3 is TGTGCCAGCAGTTACGGCGCTGACTATGGCTACACCTTC. This sequence joins TRBV6-5 and TRBJ1-2; D gene ambiguous. The CDR3 has 13 amino acids. CDR1 is MNHEY and CDR2 is SVGAGI in the germline V gene. V was shortened by 2 bases and J by 3 bases, with 7 bases between the two germline ends.

This clonotype was seen a few times. At one end the junction does not follow the germline gene, possibly because of a read error. This sequence joins TRBV7-7 and TRBJ2-2; the D gene is possibly TRBD2 (5 bases). Germline V lookup: CDR1 SSHAT, CDR2 FNYEAQ (reference sequence). The CDR3 loop spans 15 amino acids. CDR3 bases: TGTGCTAGCAGCTTAGAATCGGCCACCACCGGGGAGCTGCTTTTT. It encodes CASSLESATTGELLF.

The chain recombines TRBV7-8 with TRBJ2-3, with D unresolved. V gave up 0 bases and J gave up 4 bases, with 8 bases separating them. The CDR3 covers 14 residues. CDR1 SGHVS and CDR2 FQNEAQ come from the germline V gene. The CDR3 sequence: CASSLASTADTQYF. DNA for the CDR3: TGTGCCAGCAGCTTAGCCTCTACTGCAGATACGCAGTATTTT.

In its sample, this clonotype was seen a few times. CDR3 sequence: CAISEWQGSTEAFF. In nucleotides, the CDR3 is TGTGCCATCAGTGAATGGCAGGGAAGCACTGAAGCTTTCTTT. The chain uses TRBV10-3 and TRBJ1-1; D perhaps matches TRBD1 (5 bases). Germline CDR1 is ENHRY and CDR2 is SYGVKD. CDR3 length: 14 amino acids. V shed 3 bases and J shed 4 bases, with 12 bases lying between them.

This clonotype was recorded many times. The junction does not match germline at one end; this may be a read error. The V and J genes are TRBV3-1 and TRBJ2-3; 10 nucleotides line up with TRBD1. The CDR3 covers 14 residues. Germline V gene sequence: CDR1 LGHDT, CDR2 YNNKEL (reference sequence). This CDR3 is CASSQGTGADTQYF. The CDR3, as DNA: TGCGCCAGCAGCCAAGGGACAGGGGCAGATACGCAGTATTTT.

This clonotype was seen many times. The V and J genes are TRBV12-3 or TRBV12-4 and TRBJ2-1; TRBD2 agrees at 7 bases. V trimming: 5 bases; J trimming: 3 bases; junction bases outside the gene matches: 7. The CDR3 has 15 amino acids. The CDR3 here is CASSADPGGYNEQFF. The CDR3 DNA reads TGTGCCAGCAGTGCGGACCCGGGAGGCTACAATGAGCAGTTCTTC.